This T cell receptor beta chain originates from a study of breast tumors, draining lymph nodes, adjacent tissues. This clonotype showed up many times. Its antigen remains unidentified. Study-level findings and limits: Compared with lymph nodes, tumors were less diverse; compared with nontumor tissue, more.

CDR3 length: 17 amino acids. V was shortened by 4 bases and J by 7 bases, with 23 bases between the two germline ends. The germline CDR1 and CDR2 sequences are LGHDT and YNNKEL (reference sequence). One entry per CDR3 protein results from TCRdb running MiXCR on the multiplex PCR reads. The sample includes under 75,000 distinct CDR3 sequences, less than 60% of them seen just once. Source material: breast tumor tissue. This rearrangement joins TRBV3-1 to TRBJ2-1; possible D gene TRBD2, 6 bases. This receptor was taken from a female donor with breast cancer. Some clones in this sample may be carry-over from other donors' samples. This CDR3 reads CASSPGAGTRGSNEQFF. As DNA, the CDR3 is TGTGCCAGCAGCCCCGGTGCCGGGACCCGGGGGAGTAATGAGCAGTTCTTC.